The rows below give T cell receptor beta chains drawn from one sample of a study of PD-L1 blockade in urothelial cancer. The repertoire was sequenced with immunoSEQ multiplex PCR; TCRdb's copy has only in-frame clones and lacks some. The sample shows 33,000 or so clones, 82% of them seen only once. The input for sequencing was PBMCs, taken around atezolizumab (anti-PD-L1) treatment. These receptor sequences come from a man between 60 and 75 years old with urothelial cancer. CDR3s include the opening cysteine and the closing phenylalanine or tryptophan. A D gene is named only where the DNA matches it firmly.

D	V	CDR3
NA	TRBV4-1	CASSQAPSVSSGNTIYF
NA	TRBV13	CASSERGSETQYF
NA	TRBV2	CASRDRGRFTEAFF
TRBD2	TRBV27	CASSLFASGGGSSYNEQFF
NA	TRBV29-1	CSVDRRETGELFF
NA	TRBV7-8	CASTTRGSYNEQFF
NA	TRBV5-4	CASSPGLRNTGELFF
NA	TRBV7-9	CASSYGQSSNYGYTF
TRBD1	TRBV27	CASSNRGSGIYEQYF
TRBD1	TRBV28	CASSYRGLGSTEAFF
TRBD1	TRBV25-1	CASRWTGGVNTEAFF
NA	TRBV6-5	CASSYSRDTEAFF
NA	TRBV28	CASRAEPNSPLHF
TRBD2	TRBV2	CASSKETSGDYNEQFF
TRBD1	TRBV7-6	CASSLEDRPYEQYF
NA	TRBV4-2	CASSQAGTYEQYF
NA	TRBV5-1	CASSLGLRGTEAFF
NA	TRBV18	CASSPPHGPANTGELFF
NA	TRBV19	CASSMGRSNYGYTF
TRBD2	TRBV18	CASSPGGGSSYNEQFF
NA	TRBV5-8	CASSLVAPGGKTQYF
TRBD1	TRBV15	CATSRPQGAFETQYF
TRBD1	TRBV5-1	CASSGRDRAVSPLHF
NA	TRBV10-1	CASSEPDSYEQYF
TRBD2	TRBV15	CATSRPRGGLAGRPSYEQYF
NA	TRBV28	CASSLPSSGTHEQYF
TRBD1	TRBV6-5	CASRLTGGNSPLHF
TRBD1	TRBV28	CASGTRQGASDTQYF
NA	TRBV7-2	CASSSGGPQLSSYNEQFF